The 6 T cell receptor beta chains below were found in one sample sequenced in a study of cytomegalovirus exposure and HLA in healthy donors. The PCR ran on 60 Vbeta and 13 Jbeta primers. The method was immunoSEQ multiplex PCR; TCRdb's version includes in-frame clones alone and lacks a portion of them. The sample has around 150,000 clones, around 90% seen once; the top ten hold 0.51%. Sequencing used PBMCs. The receptors originated from a middle-aged woman in good health and CMV-seronegative.

This chain joins TRBV13 and TRBJ2-3; D unresolved. The CDR3 has 13 amino acids. The V gene's germline CDR1 is PRHDT and CDR2 FYEKMQ (reference sequence). V was clipped by 5 bases and J by 5 bases, with 11 bases between them. CDR3 in amino acids: CASSLGGVDTQYF. Written as DNA, the CDR3 is TGTGCCAGCAGCCTCGGCGGCGTAGATACGCAGTATTTT.

The chain joins TRBV5-1 to TRBJ2-1; TRBD2 aligns across 8 bases. The CDR3 sequence is 16 residues long. Trimming at V came to 4 bases and at J to 4 bases, leaving 10 bases not matched to a gene. CDR1 is SGHRS and CDR2 is YFSETQ in the germline V gene. The CDR3 here is CASSEYSGTSYNEQFF. The CDR3 DNA reads TGCGCCAGCAGCGAGTACTCGGGGACTAGTTACAATGAGCAGTTCTTC.

The chain employs TRBV5-1 and TRBJ2-5, with a weak D call TRBD2 (6 bases). This CDR3 contains 13 residues. The germline V gene encodes CDR1 SGHRS and CDR2 YFSETQ. V shed 4 bases and J shed 4 bases, with 11 bases lying between them. The CDR3 here is CASSLGSGETQYF. In DNA form, the CDR3 reads TGCGCCAGCAGCCTCGGGAGTGGAGAGACCCAGTACTTC.

As concerns this clone: One end of the junction is discordant with germline, which a read error may explain. The sample has other DNA sequences that encode this CDR3 too. The chain couples TRBV30 to TRBJ2-2, with TRBD1 matching over 10 bases. The germline gives CDR1 GTSNPN, CDR2 SVGIG (reference sequence). The CDR3 is made up of 13 amino acids. CDR3 DNA sequence: TGCGCCTGGTCGGGACAGGGGACCGGGGAGCTGTTTTTT. Its translation: CAWSGQGTGELFF.

The chain has TRBV7-9 and TRBJ2-5; possibly TRBD1 for D (6 bases). With 1 base removed from V and 0 bases from J, the gap between germline ends came to 18 bases. CDR3 length: 18 residues. The germline gives CDR1 SEHNR, CDR2 FQNEAQ (reference sequence). The CDR3 is CASSLEAATGEYQETQYF. CDR3 nucleotide sequence: TGTGCCAGCAGCTTAGAAGCGGCGACAGGCGAGTACCAAGAGACCCAGTACTTC.

J is TRBJ1-2 and V is TRBV4-3; 10 nucleotides match TRBD1. Germline lookup yields CDR1 LGHNA and CDR2 YSLEER. With 1 base clipped from V and 10 bases from J, the junction kept 6 bases outside the gene matches. The CDR3 spans 14 residues. CDR3 nucleotides: TGCGCCAGCAGCCAAGGACAGGGGGCATTCACCTACACCTTC. Its protein product is CASSQGQGAFTYTF.